The 26 T cell receptor beta chains reported below all come from one sample, sequenced in a study of blood T cell repertoires in COVID-19. Assay used: immunoSEQ multiplex PCR; TCRdb lists only in-frame clones, some missing. The sample includes fewer than 250,000 clones, approximately 86% of them seen just once. Sample: peripheral blood. The receptors derive from a man in his fifties or sixties with COVID-19, enrolled during active disease.

The CDR3 region has the DNA TGTGCCAGCAGTTCCCCGACAGGGACTTATGGAAACACCATATATTTT. Encoded protein: CASSSPTGTYGNTIYF. J is TRBJ1-3 and V is TRBV6-2 or TRBV6-3; 7 nucleotides match TRBD1. CDR1 MNHEY and CDR2 SVGEGT come from the germline V gene. The V and J ends lost 4 bases and 3 bases, in that order; junction bases with no gene match: 9. The CDR3 contains 16 residues.

This chain uses TRBV5-1 with TRBJ1-2; D may be TRBD1 (5 bases). Per germline, CDR1 SGHRS and CDR2 YFSETQ. This CDR3 is built from 18 residues. The V end lost 4 bases, the J end lost 3 bases, and 25 bases lay between the germline ends. In nucleotides, the CDR3 is TGCGCCAGCAGCGCCACAAGCCCTTCTGGACAAAGGGACTATGGCTACACCTTC. Translation: CASSATSPSGQRDYGYTF.

This sequence joins TRBV4-3 and TRBJ1-1; 8 bases are a match to TRBD1. V dropped 0 bases and J dropped 6; count of bases not matched to a gene: 3. This CDR3 has 14 amino acids. Germline V gives CDR1 LGHNA, CDR2 YSLEER. The CDR3, as DNA: TGCGCCAGCAGCCAAGATACAGGGGGTCCTGAAGCTTTCTTT. It translates to CASSQDTGGPEAFF.

This clone was observed once. The rearrangement links TRBV10-2 to TRBJ1-5; 8 nucleotides align to TRBD1. The CDR3 sequence is 15 residues long. The junction had 12 bases not matched to a gene; V was cut back by 5 bases and J by 9 bases. In germline, CDR1 is WSHSY, CDR2 SAAADI. In DNA, the CDR3 is TGCGCCAGCAGTTTGACAGGGGACATTGGGCGGCCCCAGCATTTT. Translated: CASSLTGDIGRPQHF.

This sequence joins TRBV18 and TRBJ1-1; D remains ambiguous. Germline CDR1 reads KGHSH; CDR2 reads LQKENI. This CDR3 spans 15 amino acids. Deletions cut 5 bases from V and 3 bases from J, with 16 bases between. The CDR3 loop reads CASSSRREIDTEAFF. CDR3 DNA: TGTGCCAGCTCATCAAGAAGGGAGATCGACACTGAAGCTTTCTTT.

J is TRBJ1-1 and V is TRBV6-4; 10 nucleotides line up with TRBD1. This CDR3 has 15 residues. Germline V lookup: CDR1 MRHNA, CDR2 SNTAGT. J lost 4 bases, V lost 7 bases, and 9 bases had no gene match. The CDR3: CASTKGTGEATEAFF. Written as DNA, the CDR3 is TGTGCCAGCACTAAAGGGACAGGGGAGGCCACTGAAGCTTTCTTT.

The chain combines TRBV30 with TRBJ2-3; no clear D gene. The CDR3 totals 12 residues. Per the germline V gene, CDR1 is GTSNPN and CDR2 is SVGIG (reference sequence). V lost 5 bases and J 0 bases, leaving 6 bases between the germline ends. The CDR3 sequence is CAWSRSTDTQYF. The CDR3 region has the DNA TGTGCCTGGTCCCGTAGCACAGATACGCAGTATTTT.

The chain joins TRBV28 to TRBJ2-1; D is possibly TRBD2 (6 bases). Between the trimmed V and J ends, which lost 6 bases and 3 bases, there was a span of 21 bases. The germline CDR1 and CDR2 sequences are MDHEN and SYDVKM. The CDR3 is 17 amino acids. As DNA, the CDR3 is TGTGCCAGCAGAAACCCTCGTTTAGCGGATAGCTACAATGAGCAGTTCTTC. Translated, it gives CASRNPRLADSYNEQFF.

The chain has TRBV7-2 and TRBJ2-7; tentatively, D is TRBD2 (6 bases). Trimming stripped 5 bases from V and 2 bases from J, with 16 bases between. Germline CDR1 SGHTA, CDR2 FQGNSA. This CDR3 has 15 residues. CDR3 DNA sequence: TGTGCCAGCAGCCGGGACTCCTCTGGAGCCTACGAGCAGTACTTC. Its protein is CASSRDSSGAYEQYF.

Concerning this clone itself: Germline and junction disagree at one end, which may indicate a read error. The chain couples TRBV7-3 to TRBJ1-1, with D tentatively TRBD1 (5 bases). The CDR3 loop spans 13 amino acids. Germline CDR1 is SGHTA and CDR2 is FQGTGA. The CDR3 DNA sequence: TGTACCAGCAGTTCCGACAGGAACACTGAAGCTTTCTTT. This encodes CTSSSDRNTEAFF.

CDR3 nucleotides: TGTGCCAGCAGCTTAGGGCAGGGAGGGATTGAGACCCAGTACTTC. It yields the protein CASSLGQGGIETQYF. The chain employs TRBV7-7 and TRBJ2-5; 7 nucleotides align to TRBD2. The length of the CDR3 is 15 residues. In germline, CDR1 is SSHAT, CDR2 FNYEAQ (reference sequence). V was pared by 1 base and J by 5 bases, with 7 bases of the junction left unmatched.

V is TRBV12-3 or TRBV12-4 and J is TRBJ1-4; D unclear. The CDR3 loop spans 13 amino acids. With 6 bases removed from V and 0 bases from J, the gap between germline ends came to 5 bases. The CDR3 reads CASSSPTNEKLFF. For the CDR3, the DNA is TGTGCCAGCAGCTCCCCAACTAATGAAAAACTGTTTTTT.

The genes are TRBV19 and TRBJ2-1; 9 bases are a match to TRBD1. The CDR3 totals 14 residues. Germline loops: CDR1 LNHDA, CDR2 SQIVND (reference sequence). The V gene end was trimmed by 5 bases and the J gene end by 10 bases; junction bases not matched to a gene: 9. Here the CDR3 reads CASSVRDREREQFF. For the CDR3, the DNA is TGTGCCAGTAGTGTCCGGGACAGGGAACGGGAGCAGTTCTTC.

This clone was found once. V and J are TRBV7-8 and TRBJ2-7; 10 positions agree with TRBD1. The CDR3 contains 15 residues. The germline V gene encodes CDR1 SGHVS and CDR2 FQNEAQ. V shed 5 bases, J shed 2 bases, and the junction held 6 bases outside the gene matches. CDR3 nucleotide sequence: TGTGCCAGCAGCGCCCGGGACAGGGGTCCCTACGAGCAGTACTTC. Encoded protein: CASSARDRGPYEQYF.

The chain carries TRBV5-1 and TRBJ2-1, with 12 bases that match TRBD2. This CDR3 has 16 amino acids. CDR1 and CDR2 from the germline V gene are SGHRS and YFSETQ. Trimming cost V 6 bases and J 3 bases; bases outside gene matches: 7. The CDR3 protein is CASTETSGSHYNEQFF. The CDR3 bases are TGCGCCAGCACCGAGACTAGCGGGAGTCACTACAATGAGCAGTTCTTC. Based on the CDR3 plus reference TRBV5-1 and TRBJ2-1, the full variable domain is KAGVTQTPRYLIKTRGQQVTLSCSPISGHRSVSWYQQTPGQGLQFLFEYFSETQRNKGNFPGRFSGRQFSNSRSEMNVSTLELGDSALYLCASTETSGSHYNEQFFGPGTRLTVL.

The chain combines TRBV11-3 with TRBJ2-3; maybe TRBD2 (7 bases). Trimming shortened V by 5 bases and J by 4 bases, and 19 bases separated the two germline ends. CDR1 and CDR2 (germline): SGHNT, YENEEA. CDR3 length: 16 amino acids. CDR3 sequence: CASSPGVREGADTQYF. The CDR3, as DNA: TGTGCCAGCAGCCCCGGGGTGAGGGAGGGGGCAGATACGCAGTATTTT.

This chain connects TRBV6-2 or TRBV6-3 to TRBJ2-3; D unresolved. Trimming shortened V by 4 bases and J by 3 bases, and 5 bases separated the two germline ends. The CDR3 consists of 12 residues. CDR1 is MNHEY and CDR2 is SVGEGT in the germline V gene. CDR3 loop: CASSSGTDTQYF. The DNA of the CDR3 is TGTGCCAGCAGTTCGGGTACAGATACGCAGTATTTT.

V is TRBV2 and J is TRBJ2-4; 9 positions match TRBD1. Losses at the gene ends were 7 bases for V and 8 bases for J; bases not matched to a gene: 6. CDR1 and CDR2 from the germline V gene are SNHLY and FYNNEI. This CDR3 has 13 amino acids. CDR3 DNA sequence: TGTGCCAGCAAGGGGACAGGGTTTGACATTCAGTACTTC. Its protein is CASKGTGFDIQYF. The full variable domain, its missing parts supplied by reference TRBV2 and TRBJ2-4, is EPEVTQTPSHQVTQMGQEVILRCVPISNHLYFYWYRQILGQKVEFLVSFYNNEISEKSEIFDDQFSVERPDGSNFTLKIRSTKLEDSAMYFCASKGTGFDIQYFGAGTRLSVL.

V usage is TRBV30 and J usage is TRBJ1-2; D not resolved. V dropped 0 bases and J dropped 6 bases, with 8 bases sitting between them. This CDR3 is built from 12 residues. CDR1 is GTSNPN, CDR2 SVGIG, per germline (reference sequence). The CDR3 nucleotides are TGTGCCTGGAGTGTACTCAAGCATGGCTACACCTTC. It encodes CAWSVLKHGYTF.

This chain connects TRBV5-6 to TRBJ1-2, with 7 bases that match TRBD1. After removal of 1 base from V and 6 bases from J, the junction contained 9 bases not matched to a gene. Looked up from germline, CDR1 is SGHDT and CDR2 is YYEEEE. The CDR3 is 15 amino acids. The CDR3 loop reads CASSLPHRGFDGYTF. The CDR3 nucleotides are TGTGCCAGCAGCTTGCCCCACAGGGGATTCGATGGCTACACCTTC.

V gene TRBV7-2 combines with J gene TRBJ2-7; 7 nucleotides align to TRBD1. V lost 4 bases, J lost 3 bases, and 3 bases stayed unmatched. This CDR3 is 13 amino acids long. Germline CDR1 reads SGHTA; CDR2 reads FQGNSA. The CDR3 sequence: CASSSRDSYEQYF. The CDR3 DNA sequence: TGTGCCAGCAGCTCCCGGGACAGCTACGAGCAGTACTTC.

This rearrangement joins TRBV5-1 to TRBJ1-1; 9 bases align to TRBD1. The germline CDR1 and CDR2 sequences are SGHRS and YFSETQ. The J segment lost 3 bases and the V segment lost 4 bases, leaving 7 bases of the junction unmatched. The CDR3 is made up of 15 amino acids. The CDR3 loop reads CASSPIQGADTEAFF. The CDR3 coding sequence is TGCGCCAGCAGCCCCATACAGGGGGCGGACACTGAAGCTTTCTTT.

CDR3 coding DNA: TGTGCCAGTAGTATAGTCCCGACAAGCCATCAGCCCCAGCATTTT. Encoded protein: CASSIVPTSHQPQHF. The J gene is TRBJ1-5, the V gene TRBV19; D gene ambiguous. The ends were cut back, 1 base at V and 5 bases at J, with 12 bases in the middle. The CDR3 is 15 residues long. Looked up from germline, CDR1 is LNHDA and CDR2 is SQIVND (reference sequence).

The rearrangement uses TRBV2 and TRBJ1-4; D might be TRBD1 (5 bases). Trimming left V 6 bases short and J 16 bases short, with 18 bases between. This CDR3 is built from 12 residues. Germline CDR1 SNHLY, CDR2 FYNNEI. The CDR3 loop reads CASSVVQTEPFF. The DNA for the CDR3 is TGTGCCAGCAGCGTTGTCCAGACAGAACCGTTTTTT.

V is TRBV6-5 and J is TRBJ2-2; 7 bases agree with TRBD1. This CDR3 has 14 amino acids. The J segment lost 9 bases and the V segment lost 5 bases, leaving 9 bases of the junction unmatched. Per the germline V gene, CDR1 is MNHEY and CDR2 is SVGAGI. The chain's CDR3 is CASSKWGTARELFF. CDR3 nucleotide sequence: TGTGCCAGCAGTAAATGGGGGACAGCCCGGGAGCTGTTTTTT.

The chain recombines TRBV14 with TRBJ2-7; D unclear. V was clipped by 1 base and J by 0 bases, with 7 bases between them. The CDR3 loop spans 14 amino acids. CDR1 and CDR2 (germline): SGHDN, FVKESK. CDR3 region: CASSQAIGSYEQYF. The CDR3, as DNA: TGTGCCAGCAGCCAAGCCATCGGCTCCTACGAGCAGTACTTC.